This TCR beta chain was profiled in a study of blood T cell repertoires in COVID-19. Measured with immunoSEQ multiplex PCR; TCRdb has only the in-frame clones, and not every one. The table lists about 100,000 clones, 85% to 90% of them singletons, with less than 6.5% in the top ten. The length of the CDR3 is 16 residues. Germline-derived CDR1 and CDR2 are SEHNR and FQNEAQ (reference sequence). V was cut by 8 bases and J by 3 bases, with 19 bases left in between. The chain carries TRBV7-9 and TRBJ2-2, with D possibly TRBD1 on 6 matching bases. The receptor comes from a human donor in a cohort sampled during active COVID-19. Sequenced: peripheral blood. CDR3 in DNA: TGTGCCAGCCCCTCCCCGGGACACTTAGACACCGGGGAGCTGTTTTTT. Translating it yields CASPSPGHLDTGELFF.